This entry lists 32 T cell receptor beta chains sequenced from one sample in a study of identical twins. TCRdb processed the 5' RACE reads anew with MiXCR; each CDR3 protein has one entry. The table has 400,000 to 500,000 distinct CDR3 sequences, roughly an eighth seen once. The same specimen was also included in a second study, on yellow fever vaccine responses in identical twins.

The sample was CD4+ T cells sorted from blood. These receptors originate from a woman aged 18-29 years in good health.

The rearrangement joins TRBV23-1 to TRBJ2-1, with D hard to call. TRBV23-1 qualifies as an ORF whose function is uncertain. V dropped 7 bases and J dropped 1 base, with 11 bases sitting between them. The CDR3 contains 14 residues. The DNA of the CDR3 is TGCGCCAGCATGGGCGGCGAGTCCTACAATGAGCAGTTCTTC. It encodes CASMGGESYNEQFF.

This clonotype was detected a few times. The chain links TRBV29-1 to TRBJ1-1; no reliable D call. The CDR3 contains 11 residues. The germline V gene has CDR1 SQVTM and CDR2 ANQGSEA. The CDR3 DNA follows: TGCAGTTGGGGTATGAACACTGAAGCTTTCTTT. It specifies CSWGMNTEAFF.

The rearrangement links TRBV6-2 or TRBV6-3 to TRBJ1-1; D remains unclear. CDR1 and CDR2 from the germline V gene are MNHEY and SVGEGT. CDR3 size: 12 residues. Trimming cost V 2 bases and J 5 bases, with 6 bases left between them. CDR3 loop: CASSYTGTEAFF. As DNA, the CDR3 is TGTGCCAGCAGTTACACTGGTACTGAAGCTTTCTTT.

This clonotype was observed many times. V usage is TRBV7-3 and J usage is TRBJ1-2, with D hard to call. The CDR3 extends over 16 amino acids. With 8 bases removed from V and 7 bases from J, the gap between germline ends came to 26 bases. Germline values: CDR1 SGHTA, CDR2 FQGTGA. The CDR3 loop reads CASASQPGFGEGGYTF. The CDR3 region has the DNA TGTGCCAGCGCATCTCAGCCCGGGTTCGGGGAGGGTGGCTACACCTTC. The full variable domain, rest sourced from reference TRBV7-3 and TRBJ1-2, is GAGVSQTPSNKVTEKGKYVELRCDPISGHTALYWYRQSLGQGPEFLIYFQGTGAADDSGLPNDRFFAVRPEGSVSTLKIQRTERGDSAVYLCASASQPGFGEGGYTFGSGTRLTVV.

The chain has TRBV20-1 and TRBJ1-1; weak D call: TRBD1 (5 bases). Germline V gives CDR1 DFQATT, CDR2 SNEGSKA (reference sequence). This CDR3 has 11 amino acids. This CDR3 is CRGVLNTEAFF. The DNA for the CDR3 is TGCAGGGGGGTTTTGAACACTGAAGCTTTCTTT.

The CDR3 loop reads CAISRTGDSNQPQHF. The CDR3 nucleotides are TGTGCCATCAGCCGGACAGGGGATAGCAATCAGCCCCAGCATTTT. V and J are TRBV10-3 and TRBJ1-5; 9 bases agree with TRBD1. With 6 bases clipped from V and 0 bases from J, the junction kept 3 bases outside the gene matches. Germline V gene sequence: CDR1 ENHRY, CDR2 SYGVKD. The CDR3 contains 15 residues.

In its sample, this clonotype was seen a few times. Written as DNA, the CDR3 is TGCGCCAGCAGCACGACTAGCGGGGGGGGGCGTAGCAATGAGCAGTTCTTC. It codes for CASSTTSGGGRSNEQFF. This rearrangement joins TRBV5-1 to TRBJ2-1; 14 positions match TRBD2. CDR3 length: 17 amino acids. After removal of 4 bases from V and 6 bases from J, the junction contained 9 bases not matched to a gene. The germline V gene has CDR1 SGHRS and CDR2 YFSETQ.

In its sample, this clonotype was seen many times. DNA of the CDR3: TGTGCCAGCAGTTTAGAAATTAGGGGGGGCTCCTACAATGAGCAGTTCTTC. Its protein is CASSLEIRGGSYNEQFF. The V and J genes are TRBV12-3 or TRBV12-4 and TRBJ2-1; maybe TRBD2 (7 bases). Trimming shortened V by 1 base and J by 0 bases, and 13 bases separated the two germline ends. This CDR3 is 17 amino acids long.

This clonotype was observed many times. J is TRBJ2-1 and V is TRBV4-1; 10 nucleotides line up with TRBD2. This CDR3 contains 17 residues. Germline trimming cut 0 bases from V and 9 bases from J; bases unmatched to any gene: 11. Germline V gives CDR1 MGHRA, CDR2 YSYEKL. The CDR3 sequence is CASSQEPLAGVPGEQFF. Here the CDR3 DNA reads TGCGCCAGCAGCCAAGAGCCGCTAGCGGGAGTTCCAGGTGAGCAGTTCTTC.

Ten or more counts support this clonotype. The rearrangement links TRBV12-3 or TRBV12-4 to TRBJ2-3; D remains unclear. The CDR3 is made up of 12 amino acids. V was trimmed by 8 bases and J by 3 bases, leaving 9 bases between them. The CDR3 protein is CASHPSTDTQYF. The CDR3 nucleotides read TGTGCCAGCCACCCTTCTACAGATACGCAGTATTTT.

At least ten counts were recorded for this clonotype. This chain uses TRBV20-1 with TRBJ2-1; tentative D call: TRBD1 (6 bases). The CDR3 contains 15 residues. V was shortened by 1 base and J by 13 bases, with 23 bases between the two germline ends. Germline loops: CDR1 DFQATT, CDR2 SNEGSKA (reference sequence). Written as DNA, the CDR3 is TGCAGTGCTAGAGTAGGTGTGGGGGCCCTACCGTCCCAGTTCTTC. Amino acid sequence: CSARVGVGALPSQFF.

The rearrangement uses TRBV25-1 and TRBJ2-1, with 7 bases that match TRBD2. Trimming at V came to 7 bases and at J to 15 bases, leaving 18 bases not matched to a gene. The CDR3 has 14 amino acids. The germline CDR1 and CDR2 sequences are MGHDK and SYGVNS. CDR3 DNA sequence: TGTGCCAGCACCCCCCTGGGGTCCGGGACTACAGGGTTCTTC. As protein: CASTPLGSGTTGFF. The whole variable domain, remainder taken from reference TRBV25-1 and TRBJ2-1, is EADIYQTPRYLVIGTGKKITLECSQTMGHDKMYWYQQDPGMELHLIHYSYGVNSTEKGDLSSESTVSRIRTEHFPLTLESARPSHTSQYLCASTPLGSGTTGFFGPGTRLTVL.

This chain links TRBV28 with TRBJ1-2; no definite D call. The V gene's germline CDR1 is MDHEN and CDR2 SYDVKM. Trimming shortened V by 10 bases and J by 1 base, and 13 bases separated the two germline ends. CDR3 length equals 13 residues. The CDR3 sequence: CATGRILNYGYTF. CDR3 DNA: TGTGCCACCGGACGGATACTTAACTATGGCTACACCTTC.

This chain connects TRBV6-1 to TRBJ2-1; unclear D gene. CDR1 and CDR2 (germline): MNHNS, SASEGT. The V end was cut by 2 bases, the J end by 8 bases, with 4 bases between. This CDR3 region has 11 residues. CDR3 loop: CASSERYEQFF. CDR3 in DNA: TGTGCCAGCAGTGAAAGGTATGAGCAGTTCTTC.

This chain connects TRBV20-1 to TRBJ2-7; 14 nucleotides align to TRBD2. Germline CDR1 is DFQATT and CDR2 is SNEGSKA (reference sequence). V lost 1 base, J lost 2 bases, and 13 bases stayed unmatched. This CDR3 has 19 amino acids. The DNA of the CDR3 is TGCAGTGCTAGAGCTACCCCCGGGACTAGCGGGAGTAAAGCCTACGAGCAGTACTTC. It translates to CSARATPGTSGSKAYEQYF.

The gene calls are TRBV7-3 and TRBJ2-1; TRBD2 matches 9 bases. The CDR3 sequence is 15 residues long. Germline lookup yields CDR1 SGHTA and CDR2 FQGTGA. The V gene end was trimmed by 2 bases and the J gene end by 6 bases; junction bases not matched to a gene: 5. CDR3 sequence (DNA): TGTGCCAGCAGCTTAGAAAAGCGGGGGGCCAATGAGCAGTTCTTC. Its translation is CASSLEKRGANEQFF.

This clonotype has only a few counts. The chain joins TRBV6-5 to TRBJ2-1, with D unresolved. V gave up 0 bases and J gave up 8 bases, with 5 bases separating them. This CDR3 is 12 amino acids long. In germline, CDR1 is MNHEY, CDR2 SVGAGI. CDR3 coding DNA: TGTGCCAGCAGTTACTCGAGCCATGAGCAGTTCTTC. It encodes CASSYSSHEQFF.

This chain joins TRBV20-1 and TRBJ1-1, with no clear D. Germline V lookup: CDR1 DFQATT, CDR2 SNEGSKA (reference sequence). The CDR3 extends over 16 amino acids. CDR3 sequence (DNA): TGCAGAATTATGAGGTGGTCGGGAGGGTGGGGCACTGAAGCTTTCTTT. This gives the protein CRIMRWSGGWGTEAFF.

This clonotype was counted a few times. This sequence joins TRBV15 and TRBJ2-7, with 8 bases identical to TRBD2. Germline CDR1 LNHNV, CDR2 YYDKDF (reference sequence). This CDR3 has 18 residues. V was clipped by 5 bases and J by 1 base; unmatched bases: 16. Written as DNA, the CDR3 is TGTGCCACCAGCGACTTAAGAGGGTCGAGCGGGAGATCCTACGAGCAGTACTTC. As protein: CATSDLRGSSGRSYEQYF.

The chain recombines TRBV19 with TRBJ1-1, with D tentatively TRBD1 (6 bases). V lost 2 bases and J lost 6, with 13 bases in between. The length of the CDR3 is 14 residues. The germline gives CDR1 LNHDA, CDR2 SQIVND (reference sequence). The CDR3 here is CASSIITGSAEAFF. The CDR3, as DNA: TGTGCCAGTAGTATAATCACAGGGTCGGCTGAAGCTTTCTTT.

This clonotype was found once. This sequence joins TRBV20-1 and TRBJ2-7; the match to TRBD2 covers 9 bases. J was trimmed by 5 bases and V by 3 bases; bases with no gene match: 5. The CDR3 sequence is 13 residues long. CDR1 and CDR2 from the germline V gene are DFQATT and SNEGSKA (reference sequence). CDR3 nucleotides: TGCAGTGCTAGTAGCCTAGCGGGACACGAGCAGTACTTC. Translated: CSASSLAGHEQYF.

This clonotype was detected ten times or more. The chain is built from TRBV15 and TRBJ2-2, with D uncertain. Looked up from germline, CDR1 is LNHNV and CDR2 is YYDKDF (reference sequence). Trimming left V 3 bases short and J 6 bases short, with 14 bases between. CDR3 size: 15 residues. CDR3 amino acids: CATSRILKTPGELFF. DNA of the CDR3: TGTGCCACCAGCAGGATCCTGAAAACCCCCGGGGAGCTGTTTTTT.

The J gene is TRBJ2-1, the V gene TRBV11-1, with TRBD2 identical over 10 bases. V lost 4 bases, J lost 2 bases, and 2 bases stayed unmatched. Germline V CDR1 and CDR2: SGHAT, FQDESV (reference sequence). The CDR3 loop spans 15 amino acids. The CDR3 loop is CASSSGTSAYNEQFF. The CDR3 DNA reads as TGTGCCAGCAGCTCCGGGACTAGCGCCTACAATGAGCAGTTCTTC.

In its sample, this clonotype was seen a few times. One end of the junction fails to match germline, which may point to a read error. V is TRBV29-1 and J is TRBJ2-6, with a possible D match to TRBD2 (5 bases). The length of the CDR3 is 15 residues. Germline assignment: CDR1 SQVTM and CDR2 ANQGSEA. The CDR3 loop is CSVEGGTAGANVLTF. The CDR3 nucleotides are TGTAGCGTTGAGGGTGGCACAGCTGGGGCCAACGTCCTGACTTTC.

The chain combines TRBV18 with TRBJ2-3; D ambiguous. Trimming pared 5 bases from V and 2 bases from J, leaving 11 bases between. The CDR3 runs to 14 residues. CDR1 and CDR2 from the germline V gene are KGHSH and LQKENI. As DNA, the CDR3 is TGTGCCAGCTCAGGTCCCCAAAACACAGATACGCAGTATTTT. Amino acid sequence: CASSGPQNTDTQYF.

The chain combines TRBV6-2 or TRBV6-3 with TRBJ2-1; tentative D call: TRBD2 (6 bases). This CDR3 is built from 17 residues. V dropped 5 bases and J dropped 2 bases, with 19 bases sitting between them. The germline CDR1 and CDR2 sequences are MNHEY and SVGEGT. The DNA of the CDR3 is TGTGCCAGCAGTCCCGTTGGCGGGGTCCCCCCCTACAATGAGCAGTTCTTC. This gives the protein CASSPVGGVPPYNEQFF.

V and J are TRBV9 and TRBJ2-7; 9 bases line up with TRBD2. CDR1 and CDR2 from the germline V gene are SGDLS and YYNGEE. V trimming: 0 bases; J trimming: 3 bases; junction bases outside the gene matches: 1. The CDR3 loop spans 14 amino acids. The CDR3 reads CASSVASGDYEQYF. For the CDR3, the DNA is TGTGCCAGCAGCGTAGCTAGCGGGGACTACGAGCAGTACTTC.

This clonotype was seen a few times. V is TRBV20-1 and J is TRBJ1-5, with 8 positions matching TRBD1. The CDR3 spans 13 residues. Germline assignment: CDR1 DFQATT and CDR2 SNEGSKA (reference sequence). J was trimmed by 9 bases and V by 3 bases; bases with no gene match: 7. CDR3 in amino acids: CSASRQGWVPQHF. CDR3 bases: TGCAGTGCTAGCCGACAGGGGTGGGTGCCCCAGCATTTT.

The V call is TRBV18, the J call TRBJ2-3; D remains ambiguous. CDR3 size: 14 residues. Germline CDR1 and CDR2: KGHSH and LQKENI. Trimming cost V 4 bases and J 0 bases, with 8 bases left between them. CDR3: CASSRRASTDTQYF. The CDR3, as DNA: TGTGCCAGCTCACGTCGGGCTAGCACAGATACGCAGTATTTT.

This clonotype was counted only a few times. This chain's CDR3 is CASSLWGLAGGTLYEQYF. In nucleotides, the CDR3 is TGTGCCAGCAGTTTATGGGGACTAGCGGGAGGAACACTCTACGAGCAGTACTTC. This chain connects TRBV28 to TRBJ2-7, with 15 bases that match TRBD2. The CDR3 is 18 residues long. The V gene's germline CDR1 is MDHEN and CDR2 SYDVKM. V lost 0 bases to trimming and J lost 3 bases; unmatched junction nucleotides: 6.

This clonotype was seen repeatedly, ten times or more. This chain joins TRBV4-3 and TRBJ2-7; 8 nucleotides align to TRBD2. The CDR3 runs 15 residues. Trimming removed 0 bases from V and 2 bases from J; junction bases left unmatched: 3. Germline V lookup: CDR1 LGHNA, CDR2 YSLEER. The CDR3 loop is CASSQDGRGAYEQYF. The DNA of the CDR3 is TGCGCCAGCAGCCAAGACGGGAGGGGCGCCTACGAGCAGTACTTC.

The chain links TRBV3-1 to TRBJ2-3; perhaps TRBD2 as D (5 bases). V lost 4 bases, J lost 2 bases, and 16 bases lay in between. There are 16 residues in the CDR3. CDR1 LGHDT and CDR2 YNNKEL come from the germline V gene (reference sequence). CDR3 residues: CASSPASLAPTDTQYF. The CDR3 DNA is TGTGCCAGCAGCCCCGCTTCTCTAGCTCCCACAGATACGCAGTATTTT.